This TCR beta chain was retrieved from a study of vaccination effects on CD4 cells after COVID-19. For the study at large: Before sequencing, viral peptide pools were used by the ViraFEST assay to expand antigen-specific CD4+ T cells.

Notes on this clone: The antigen is not known.

Overall study results and limits: Marked contraction was observed in infection-induced and vaccine-induced clones late after vaccination.

With 8 bases removed from V and 1 base from J, the gap between germline ends came to 15 bases. CDR1 is MNHEY and CDR2 is SVGAGI in the germline V gene. The CDR3 is 14 residues long. Clones were read by immunoSEQ multiplex PCR, and TCRdb kept only the in-frame ones, dropping some. Altogether under 50,000 clones are present, approximately 61% being singletons, with the ten largest covering about 5%. CD4+ T cells were isolated after around 10 days of culture. The healthy vaccine recipients, who had no prior SARS-CoV-2 infection, showed negative nucleocapsid antibodies. Researchers swapped half the medium for IL-2 medium on both days 3 and 7.

The receptor was isolated from a human donor who received a COVID-19 vaccine. This chain links TRBV6-5 with TRBJ2-7, with D unresolved. The material was CD4+ T cells from PBMCs cultured without peptide, obtained before COVID-19 vaccination. CDR3 coding DNA: TGTGCCAGCTCCGAGGACGTGAGATCCTACGAGCAGTACTTC. Its translation is CASSEDVRSYEQYF.